A single sample gave rise to the 9 T cell receptor beta chains below, sequenced in a study of human T cells and chemical hapten exposure. TCRdb passed the RACE reads through MiXCR, listing each CDR3 protein once. The table lists under 200,000 distinct CDR3 sequences, about 27% of them singletons. Indicated time point: patch test 3, about 24 weeks after DPC sensitization. Treatment specified: therapeutic diphenylcyclopropenone sensitization with weekly scalp DPC. Sample: whole blood, taken in connection with sensitization to the hapten diphenylcyclopropenone (DPC). These receptors were taken from a woman aged 18 to 35 with alopecia areata. Some clones in this sample may be carry-over from other donors' samples.

V is TRBV20-1 and J is TRBJ1-5, with D tentatively TRBD1 (6 bases). CDR3 length equals 16 residues. Trimming took 5 bases from V and 1 from J, leaving 18 bases between them. Germline lookup yields CDR1 DFQATT and CDR2 SNEGSKA (reference sequence). For the CDR3, the DNA is TGCAGTGCTCGCCGCAGGGGTAAGGGGAGCAATCAGCCCCAGCATTTT. The encoded protein is CSARRRGKGSNQPQHF.

The V call is TRBV20-1, the J call TRBJ2-4; 11 positions agree with TRBD2. Germline loops: CDR1 DFQATT, CDR2 SNEGSKA (reference sequence). The CDR3 length is 12 residues. J gave up 9 bases and V 4 bases, and 2 bases lay outside the gene matches. The CDR3 nucleotides are TGCAGTGCTACCACTAGCGGGAGCATTCAGTACTTC. It yields the protein CSATTSGSIQYF.

At least ten counts were recorded for this clonotype. The V gene is TRBV7-2, the J gene TRBJ2-3; TRBD2 is a possible D gene (5 bases). V was clipped by 0 bases and J by 4 bases, with 11 bases between them. Germline values: CDR1 SGHTA, CDR2 FQGNSA. The CDR3 consists of 15 residues. As DNA, the CDR3 is TGTGCCAGCAGCTTAGCAGGCGGGCGGGCAGATACGCAGTATTTT. It encodes CASSLAGGRADTQYF.

The chain is built from TRBV5-6 and TRBJ1-5, with D possibly matching TRBD1 (6 bases). The germline CDR1 and CDR2 sequences are SGHDT and YYEEEE. V shed 5 bases and J shed 6 bases, with 15 bases lying between them. The CDR3 totals 14 residues. The CDR3 DNA sequence: TGTGCCAGCAGTAAATTACAGGGACCTCAGCCCCAGCATTTT. Its translation is CASSKLQGPQPQHF. Looking up the rest from reference TRBV5-6 and TRBJ1-5 gives the full variable domain: DAGVTQSPTHLIKTRGQQVTLRCSPKSGHDTVSWYQQALGQGPQFIFQYYEEEERQRGNFPDRFSGHQFPNYSSELNVNALLLGDSALYLCASSKLQGPQPQHFGDGTRLSIL.

The CDR3 reads CASRSGTASGNTIYF. In DNA, the CDR3 is TGTGCCAGCAGATCCGGGACAGCCTCTGGAAACACCATATATTTT. The V call is TRBV6-2 or TRBV6-3, the J call TRBJ1-3, with 7 bases aligning to TRBD1. The CDR3 contains 15 residues. The V and J ends lost 6 bases and 0 bases, in that order; junction bases with no gene match: 5. CDR1 and CDR2 from the germline V gene are MNHEY and SVGEGT.

This clonotype occurred a few times. The chain couples TRBV4-1 to TRBJ2-1; no reliable D call. The CDR3 is 12 residues long. Trimming stripped 2 bases from V and 9 bases from J, with 8 bases between. CDR1 and CDR2 (germline): MGHRA, YSYEKL. CDR3 amino acids: CASSQSPGEQFF. CDR3 bases: TGCGCCAGCAGCCAAAGTCCGGGTGAGCAGTTCTTC.

The chain uses TRBV7-2 and TRBJ2-7; no clear D gene. The CDR3 is 15 amino acids. The V end lost 1 base, the J end lost 6 bases, and 16 bases lay between the germline ends. CDR1 is SGHTA, CDR2 FQGNSA, per germline. CDR3 in DNA: TGTGCCAGCAGCTTAGTTCGACGGTGGGTCGGCGAGCAGTACTTC. It specifies CASSLVRRWVGEQYF.

This clonotype was detected a few times. The chain carries TRBV12-3 or TRBV12-4 and TRBJ2-1, with D perhaps matching TRBD2 (6 bases). The length of the CDR3 is 14 residues. Trimming cost V 7 bases and J 5 bases, with 15 bases left between them. The CDR3: CASIPRGTHNEQFF. Here the CDR3 DNA reads TGTGCCAGCATCCCTCGCGGGACTCACAATGAGCAGTTCTTC.

This clonotype was detected only a few times. V gene TRBV7-9 combines with J gene TRBJ2-7; the D gene is possibly TRBD2 (6 bases). Per germline, CDR1 SEHNR and CDR2 FQNEAQ (reference sequence). The V gene lost 5 bases and the J gene lost 3 bases, with 14 bases spanning the gap. The CDR3 runs to 14 residues. Written as DNA, the CDR3 is TGTGCCAGCAGCGGCGCGGGGCCGCTCTACGAGCAGTACTTC. It is translated as CASSGAGPLYEQYF.